The 25 T cell receptor beta chains given below trace back to one sample, sequenced in a study of identical twins. TCRdb independently ran MiXCR on the 5' RACE reads; one entry per CDR3 protein. The data show approximately 680,000 distinct CDR3 sequences, about 7.1% seen once. These same data were also listed under a study on yellow fever vaccine responses in identical twins.

Sequencing was performed on PBMCs. The receptors were sampled from a woman under 30 in good health.

This chain uses TRBV20-1 with TRBJ2-1; 7 bases agree with TRBD2. The CDR3 length is 16 residues. Trimming took 0 bases from V and 8 from J; bases not matched to a gene: 13. Germline V gene data show CDR1 as DFQATT and CDR2 as SNEGSKA (reference sequence). The CDR3 DNA sequence: TGCAGTGCTAGAGACCGATCTAGCGGATTGGACTATGAGCAGTTCTTC. This gives the protein CSARDRSSGLDYEQFF.

This clonotype was seen repeatedly, ten times or more. The chain carries TRBV5-1 and TRBJ2-5; D unresolved. The V end was cut by 7 bases, the J end by 2 bases, with 6 bases between. Looked up from germline, CDR1 is SGHRS and CDR2 is YFSETQ. The CDR3 contains 11 residues. CDR3 amino acids: CASHEQETQYF. The CDR3 nucleotides read TGCGCCAGCCATGAGCAAGAGACCCAGTACTTC.

There are many counts of this clonotype. The CDR3 here is CASISGGGSYNEQFF. The CDR3 region has the DNA TGTGCCAGCATCTCAGGGGGCGGGAGTTACAATGAGCAGTTCTTC. V and J are TRBV7-9 and TRBJ2-1; a weak D match, TRBD1 (8 bases). The V and J ends lost 7 bases and 4 bases respectively, with 17 bases between them. CDR1 is SEHNR, CDR2 FQNEAQ, per germline (reference sequence). The CDR3 contains 15 residues.

This clonotype was observed many times. The chain carries TRBV6-5 and TRBJ1-2; D perhaps matches TRBD1 (5 bases). V lost 3 bases, J lost 4 bases, and 15 bases lay in between. Germline V gives CDR1 MNHEY, CDR2 SVGAGI. The CDR3 contains 15 residues. CDR3 nucleotides: TGTGCCAGCAGTTATACCGGGACGCCGGCCTATGGCTACACCTTC. Encoded protein: CASSYTGTPAYGYTF.

This clonotype was detected many times. This chain links TRBV20-1 with TRBJ1-5, with 10 nucleotides matching TRBD1. The trim removed 5 bases at V and 6 bases at J, leaving 7 bases unmatched. Germline V lookup: CDR1 DFQATT, CDR2 SNEGSKA (reference sequence). The CDR3 totals 14 residues. CDR3 residues: CSASGTGEIQPQHF. CDR3 sequence (DNA): TGCAGTGCTTCCGGGACAGGGGAAATTCAGCCCCAGCATTTT.

In its sample, this clonotype was seen many times. The J gene is TRBJ2-7, the V gene TRBV10-3; tentative D call: TRBD2 (5 bases). The V gene lost 2 bases and the J gene lost 3 bases, with 14 bases spanning the gap. Germline V gives CDR1 ENHRY, CDR2 SYGVKD. The CDR3 is 15 amino acids. The CDR3 here is CAISEGVTSYYEQYV. For the CDR3, the DNA is TGTGCCATCAGTGAGGGGGTTACTAGTTACTACGAGCAGTACGTC.

This clonotype was counted at least ten times. The chain is built from TRBV6-5 and TRBJ2-1; 9 bases fit TRBD1. The trim removed 2 bases at V and 7 bases at J, leaving 3 bases unmatched. Per germline, CDR1 MNHEY and CDR2 SVGAGI. The CDR3 is 14 amino acids. The CDR3, as DNA: TGTGCCAGCAGTTACCGGGGACAGGGAAATGAGCAGTTCTTC. The encoded protein is CASSYRGQGNEQFF.

This clonotype came up a few times. The V call is TRBV5-1, the J call TRBJ2-1; TRBD2 might be the D (6 bases). Per the germline V gene, CDR1 is SGHRS and CDR2 is YFSETQ. CDR3 length: 16 amino acids. Trimming pared 4 bases from V and 4 bases from J, leaving 18 bases between. CDR3 sequence (DNA): TGCGCCAGCAGCCCCGGCCGGAGGGCGTCATACAATGAGCAGTTCTTC. Amino acid sequence: CASSPGRRASYNEQFF.

Ten or more counts support this clonotype. The chain recombines TRBV4-1 with TRBJ1-6; TRBD1 agrees at 8 bases. Losses at the gene ends were 3 bases for V and 10 bases for J; bases not matched to a gene: 8. The germline CDR1 and CDR2 sequences are MGHRA and YSYEKL. This CDR3 spans 15 amino acids. The CDR3 here is CASSHSGGSGSPLHF. Written as DNA, the CDR3 is TGCGCCAGCAGCCATTCAGGGGGCTCAGGCTCACCCCTCCACTTT.

The V and J genes are TRBV7-3 and TRBJ2-1, with 9 positions matching TRBD2. V dropped 4 bases and J dropped 6; count of bases not matched to a gene: 7. In germline, CDR1 is SGHTA, CDR2 FQGTGA. The CDR3 is made up of 15 amino acids. The CDR3 bases are TGTGCCAGCAGCTGGATAGCGGGAGCTTTCAATGAGCAGTTCTTC. Protein: CASSWIAGAFNEQFF.

The chain joins TRBV15 to TRBJ2-1; 12 positions match TRBD1. Germline V gene lookup returns CDR1 LNHNV and CDR2 YYDKDF (reference sequence). V lost 3 bases and J lost 8; bases outside the gene matches: 8. CDR3 length: 16 residues. The CDR3 spells CATSRNRGQGADEQFF. CDR3 DNA: TGTGCCACCAGCAGGAATCGGGGACAGGGGGCCGATGAGCAGTTCTTC. Filled out from reference TRBV15 and TRBJ2-1, the complete variable domain reads DAMVIQNPRYQVTQFGKPVTLSCSQTLNHNVMYWYQQKSSQAPKLLFHYYDKDFNNEADTPDNFQSRRPNTSFCFLDIRSPGLGDTAMYLCATSRNRGQGADEQFFGPGTRLTVL.

The chain uses TRBV7-2 and TRBJ2-5; TRBD1 might be the D (6 bases). The CDR3 spans 15 residues. The V gene's germline CDR1 is SGHTA and CDR2 FQGNSA. V shed 3 bases and J shed 4 bases, with 15 bases lying between them. The CDR3 reads CASSFAPGVAETQYF. In nucleotides, the CDR3 is TGTGCCAGCAGCTTTGCACCAGGGGTAGCAGAGACCCAGTACTTC.

This clonotype was detected ten times or more. This chain joins TRBV3-1 and TRBJ2-1; the D gene could be TRBD1 or TRBD2 (5 bases each). The CDR3 runs to 15 residues. Germline assignment: CDR1 LGHDT and CDR2 YNNKEL (reference sequence). V was cut by 3 bases and J by 0 bases, with 9 bases left in between. In nucleotides, the CDR3 is TGTGCCAGCAGCCATTCGGGGACCTCCTACAATGAGCAGTTCTTC. Translating gives CASSHSGTSYNEQFF.

The table lists this clonotype with a few counts. This chain links TRBV24-1 with TRBJ2-5; TRBD2 might be the D (5 bases). The CDR3 totals 14 residues. Germline CDR1 and CDR2: KGHDR and SFDVKD. Trimming pared 1 base from V and 3 bases from J, leaving 8 bases between. As DNA, the CDR3 is TGTGCCACCAGTGATTTTGAGGGAAAAGAGACCCAGTACTTC. As protein: CATSDFEGKETQYF.

This clonotype was detected only a few times. This chain joins TRBV4-1 and TRBJ2-3, with 10 bases identical to TRBD2. V was pared by 4 bases and J by 6 bases, with 10 bases of the junction left unmatched. Germline-derived CDR1 and CDR2 are MGHRA and YSYEKL. The CDR3 is 16 residues long. CDR3 in amino acids: CASSRPLAGDTDTQYF. The CDR3 nucleotides read TGCGCCAGCAGCCGCCCTCTAGCGGGAGATACCGATACGCAGTATTTT.

This clonotype was observed at least ten times. The genes are TRBV6-1 and TRBJ2-1; 11 nucleotides match TRBD2. This CDR3 has 15 amino acids. The germline gives CDR1 MNHNS, CDR2 SASEGT. The V segment lost 5 bases and the J segment 5 bases; nucleotides outside the gene matches: 5. The CDR3 coding sequence is TGTGCCAGCAGTCCGGGACTAGCGGATCACAATGAGCAGTTCTTC. Protein: CASSPGLADHNEQFF.

This clonotype was detected many times. The V gene is TRBV11-2, the J gene TRBJ2-2; D remains unclear. The V end was cut by 0 bases, the J end by 2 bases, with 13 bases between. Germline CDR1 and CDR2: SGHAT and FQNNGV. This CDR3 has 17 amino acids. In DNA form, the CDR3 reads TGTGCCAGCAGCTTAGATTTGTCGACACTTAACACCGGGGAGCTGTTTTTT. The encoded protein is CASSLDLSTLNTGELFF.

The rearrangement uses TRBV5-1 and TRBJ1-2; 12 bases agree with TRBD1. The CDR3 has 17 amino acids. Germline assignment: CDR1 SGHRS and CDR2 YFSETQ. J lost 4 bases, V lost 4 bases, and 11 bases had no gene match. The CDR3 DNA follows: TGCGCCAGCAGCCCCGGGACAGGGGGCCGTTGGAGCTATGGCTACACCTTC. This encodes CASSPGTGGRWSYGYTF.

This clonotype was recorded at least ten times. The chain combines TRBV2 with TRBJ2-1, with 11 bases lining up with TRBD2. The ends lost 6 bases at V and 5 bases at J; junction bases unmatched: 9. The CDR3 is 16 residues long. Germline V gene lookup returns CDR1 SNHLY and CDR2 FYNNEI. The CDR3 spells CASSPLGLAVHNEQFF. CDR3 nucleotide sequence: TGTGCCAGCAGCCCACTGGGACTAGCGGTCCACAATGAGCAGTTCTTC. The full variable domain, with the rest looked up from reference TRBV2 and TRBJ2-1, is EPEVTQTPSHQVTQMGQEVILRCVPISNHLYFYWYRQILGQKVEFLVSFYNNEISEKSEIFDDQFSVERPDGSNFTLKIRSTKLEDSAMYFCASSPLGLAVHNEQFFGPGTRLTVL.

The table lists this clonotype with a few counts. The chain recombines TRBV6-2 or TRBV6-3 with TRBJ2-2, with D possibly being TRBD2 (5 bases). The V end lost 2 bases, the J end lost 0 bases, and 22 bases lay between the germline ends. This CDR3 contains 20 residues. Germline V gene lookup returns CDR1 MNHEY and CDR2 SVGEGT. CDR3 loop: CASSYQYFSEHKANTGELFF. CDR3 nucleotides: TGTGCCAGCAGTTACCAGTACTTTAGCGAGCATAAAGCGAACACCGGGGAGCTGTTTTTT.

Many counts were recorded for this clonotype. This sequence joins TRBV29-1 and TRBJ2-3; 8 nucleotides agree with TRBD2. This CDR3 is 14 amino acids long. Germline CDR1 reads SQVTM; CDR2 reads ANQGSEA. Trimming cost V 4 bases and J 1 base; bases outside gene matches: 4. The chain's CDR3 is CSVVASGRTDTQYF. The CDR3 nucleotides read TGCAGCGTTGTGGCTAGCGGGCGCACAGATACGCAGTATTTT.

This clonotype was counted many times. This sequence joins TRBV28 and TRBJ2-1; TRBD1 might be the D (6 bases). Germline loops: CDR1 MDHEN, CDR2 SYDVKM. Trimming shortened V by 8 bases and J by 6 bases, and 8 bases separated the two germline ends. The CDR3 is 11 amino acids. CDR3 DNA sequence: TGTGCCAGCGGGGGCGGCAATGAGCAGTTCTTC. Its translation is CASGGGNEQFF.

This clonotype was picked up a small number of times. The chain employs TRBV12-1 and TRBJ2-7. TRBV12-1 is labeled a pseudogene. The CDR3 loop spans 14 amino acids. In nucleotides, the CDR3 is TGTGCCAGCAGCTTGATTTATGAACGGGACGAGCAGTACGTC. It codes for CASSLIYERDEQYV.

This clonotype was detected ten times or more. This rearrangement joins TRBV7-9 to TRBJ1-6; 9 nucleotides line up with TRBD1. V lost 5 bases and J lost 7; bases outside the gene matches: 6. This CDR3 contains 15 residues. The germline V gene has CDR1 SEHNR and CDR2 FQNEAQ (reference sequence). The CDR3 nucleotides read TGTGCCAGCAGCCCGGGACAGGGTGAGAATTCACCCCTCCACTTT. Amino acid sequence: CASSPGQGENSPLHF.

This clonotype showed up just a few times. The DNA of the CDR3 is TGTGCCAGCAGCTTGGACCCCGGGACTAGCGGGAGATGGGGTGAGCAGTTCTTC. Translation: CASSLDPGTSGRWGEQFF. The chain employs TRBV5-4 and TRBJ2-1; TRBD2 matches at 14 bases. There are 18 residues in the CDR3. J lost 9 bases, V lost 0 bases, and 11 bases had no gene match. Germline CDR1 SGHNT, CDR2 YYREEE (reference sequence).